This T cell receptor beta chain was captured by sequencing in a study of blood T cell repertoires in COVID-19. Some clones are missing from TCRdb's copy, which holds only in-frame ones; the method was immunoSEQ multiplex PCR. Counted here are a few hundred thousand clones, approximately 81% occurring once; the ten biggest clones make up more than 0.75%. This CDR3 region has 12 residues. V gave up 7 bases and J gave up 7 bases, with 13 bases separating them. Germline CDR1 reads MDHEN; CDR2 reads SYDVKM. The TCR was taken from a man aged 35-49 years with acute or convalescent COVID-19. Sequences were obtained from peripheral blood. This rearrangement joins TRBV28 to TRBJ1-1; no firm D call. CDR3 nucleotide sequence: TGTGCCAGCACCCCCAGCGGGGTTGAAGCTTTCTTT. Translating gives CASTPSGVEAFF.